Listed below are T cell receptor beta chains from one sample, sequenced in a study of blood T cell repertoires in COVID-19. The repertoire was sequenced with immunoSEQ multiplex PCR; TCRdb's copy has only in-frame clones and lacks some. The table lists over 85,000 clones, 70% to 80% of them singletons. The specimen sequenced was peripheral blood. These receptors all come from a man aged 60-69 years with active or convalescent COVID-19. CDR3s include the opening cysteine and the closing phenylalanine or tryptophan. The order of the fields is V gene, clone size, D gene, J gene, CDR3 protein, CDR3 DNA. A D gene is named only where the DNA matches it firmly. Some rows have no size entry. The others give once, few or many, or a class for an expanded clone.

>TRBV2|-|-|TRBJ1-2
CASSLMGGPGYGYTF
TGTGCCAGCAGTCTCATGGGGGGGCCGGGCTATGGCTACACCTTC
>TRBV4-1|-|TRBD2|TRBJ2-2
CASSQTIAGGLNTGELFF
TGCGCCAGCAGCCAAACTATAGCGGGAGGGTTAAACACCGGGGAGCTGTTTTTT
>TRBV2|-|TRBD1|TRBJ1-1
CASRRQGGNTEAFF
TGTGCCAGCAGGAGACAGGGGGGGAACACTGAAGCTTTCTTT
>TRBV5-1|-|TRBD2|TRBJ2-1
CASSGSGRSENEQFF
TGCGCCAGCAGCGGAAGCGGGAGGAGTGAGAATGAGCAGTTCTTC
>TRBV25-1|-|-|TRBJ1-1
CASSVGQNTEAFF
TGTGCCAGCAGTGTGGGACAGAACACTGAAGCTTTCTTT
>TRBV29-1|-|TRBD1|TRBJ1-2
CSVSQGFGYTF
TGCAGCGTCTCACAGGGGTTTGGCTACACCTTC
>TRBV4-1|-|-|TRBJ2-2
CASSQDRDSANTGELFF
TGCGCCAGCAGCCAAGACCGCGACAGCGCGAACACCGGGGAGCTGTTTTTT
>TRBV27|-|TRBD1|TRBJ1-2
CASSIGTGSNYGYTF
TGTGCCAGCAGTATTGGGACAGGCTCCAACTATGGCTACACCTTC
>TRBV7-3|-|TRBD2|TRBJ2-7
CASSPGTSGIQEQYF
TGTGCCAGCAGCCCCGGGACTAGCGGGATACAAGAGCAGTACTTC
>TRBV19|-|-|TRBJ2-1
CASSIEGSTYNEQFF
TGTGCCAGTAGTATAGAAGGGAGTACCTACAATGAGCAGTTCTTC
>TRBV5-4|-|-|TRBJ1-2
CASSLAGISGGYTF
TGTGCCAGCAGCTTGGCCGGGATATCGGGTGGCTACACCTTC
>TRBV7-2|-|TRBD2|TRBJ2-5
CASSPGGGRMETQYF
TGTGCCAGCAGCCCCGGGGGCGGGAGGATGGAGACCCAGTACTTC
>TRBV7-9|-|-|TRBJ1-1
CASSLGEVGTEAFF
TGTGCCAGCAGCTTAGGTGAGGTGGGCACTGAAGCTTTCTTT
>TRBV4-3|once|TRBD2|TRBJ2-1
CASSQTGGGMQFF
TGCGCCAGCAGCCAAACCGGGGGGGGAATGCAGTTCTTC
>TRBV2|once|-|TRBJ1-4
CASTLYGVEEKLFF
TGTGCCAGCACCCTTTACGGAGTCGAGGAAAAACTGTTTTTT
>TRBV19|-|TRBD1|TRBJ1-3
CASNDRGSGNTIYF
TGTGCCAGTAATGACAGGGGCTCTGGAAACACCATATATTTT
>TRBV3-1/TRBV3-2|few|TRBD2|TRBJ2-3
CASSPYSGRPTDTQYF
TGTGCCAGCAGCCCTTATAGCGGGAGGCCCACAGATACGCAGTATTTT
>TRBV19|-|-|TRBJ2-3
CASSWEAADTQYF
TGTGCCAGTAGTTGGGAGGCCGCAGATACGCAGTATTTT
>TRBV6-1|-|-|TRBJ2-6
CASSDGGSGANVLTF
TGTGCCAGCAGTGATGGCGGGTCTGGGGCCAACGTCCTGACTTTC
>TRBV28|few|TRBD1|TRBJ1-2
CASLAGGTGGRGYTF
TGTGCCAGCTTAGCCGGGGGGACAGGGGGTCGAGGCTACACCTTC
>TRBV23-1|-|-|TRBJ1-3
CASSQFGQLFSGNTIYF
TGCGCCAGCAGTCAATTCGGTCAACTCTTCTCTGGAAACACCATATATTTT
>TRBV19|-|-|TRBJ1-5
CASMESSNQPQHF
TGTGCCAGTATGGAGAGTAGCAATCAGCCCCAGCATTTT
>TRBV5-1|-|-|TRBJ2-1
CASSFDSPYNEQFF
TGCGCCAGCAGCTTCGACAGTCCCTACAATGAGCAGTTCTTC
>TRBV6-5|-|-|TRBJ1-3
CASGGAGMGGNTIYF
TGTGCCAGCGGAGGAGCGGGAATGGGAGGAAACACCATATATTTT
>TRBV27|few|-|TRBJ2-3
CASRLAVGTDTQYF
TGTGCCAGCAGATTAGCGGTGGGCACAGATACGCAGTATTTT
>TRBV6-5|-|TRBD2|TRBJ2-1
CASKGGRYNEQFF
TGTGCCAGCAAAGGCGGGAGGTACAATGAGCAGTTCTTC
>TRBV28|-|TRBD1|TRBJ2-4
CASSPGQGRDIQYF
TGTGCCAGCAGTCCGGGACAGGGTCGGGACATTCAGTACTTC
>TRBV11-2|-|TRBD2|TRBJ2-5
CASSTGLARETQYF
TGTGCCAGCAGCACCGGACTAGCGAGGGAGACCCAGTACTTC
>TRBV21-1|-|-|TRBJ1-2
CASSKVRQGGDYGYTF
TGTGCCAGCAGCAAAGTTCGGCAAGGGGGGGATTATGGCTACACCTTC
>TRBV4-3|-|TRBD1|TRBJ1-2
CASSPDRDFSYGYTF
TGCGCCAGCAGCCCCGACAGGGACTTTAGCTATGGCTACACCTTC
>TRBV11-2|-|-|TRBJ2-3
CASTPSTDTQYF
TGTGCCAGCACCCCAAGCACAGATACGCAGTATTTT
>TRBV2|-|TRBD1|TRBJ1-5
CASRRTGGSHQPQHF
TGTGCCAGCAGGCGGACAGGGGGGAGTCATCAGCCCCAGCATTTT
>TRBV30|-|-|TRBJ2-3
CAFRRGDTQYF
TGTGCCTTCAGGCGGGGCGATACGCAGTATTTT
>TRBV5-1|-|TRBD2|TRBJ2-7
CASSSSLAGDEQYF
TGCGCCAGCAGTTCCAGTCTAGCGGGAGACGAGCAGTACTTC
>TRBV20-1|-|TRBD1|TRBJ2-7
CSASPRDRGSYEQYF
TGCAGTGCTAGTCCCAGGGACAGGGGTTCCTACGAGCAGTACTTC
>TRBV28|once|TRBD1|TRBJ1-4
CASSSPRTGGEKLFF
TGTGCCAGCAGTTCCCCCCGTACAGGGGGGGAAAAACTGTTTTTT
>TRBV29-1|-|-|TRBJ2-1
CSAFGGGSTNEQFF
TGCAGCGCCTTTGGAGGAGGGAGTACCAATGAGCAGTTCTTC
>TRBV7-2|-|TRBD2|TRBJ2-7
CASSPSGASYEQYF
TGTGCCAGCAGCCCTAGCGGGGCCTCCTACGAGCAGTACTTC
>TRBV6-5|-|-|TRBJ2-2
CASSYDPGGFTGELFF
TGTGCCAGCAGTTACGATCCAGGGGGGTTCACCGGGGAGCTGTTTTTT
>TRBV4-2|-|-|TRBJ2-1
CASSQNEGVYNEQFF
TGTGCCAGCAGCCAGAACGAGGGAGTTTACAATGAGCAGTTCTTC
>TRBV9|-|TRBD2|TRBJ2-1
CASSSWTSLDEQFF
TGTGCCAGCAGCTCGTGGACTAGCCTGGATGAGCAGTTCTTC
>TRBV20-1|-|-|TRBJ2-3
CSAAPGDTQYF
TGCAGTGCTGCCCCGGGGGATACGCAGTATTTT
>TRBV10-1|once|TRBD1|TRBJ2-3
CASSPGQGGSTQYF
TGCGCCAGCAGCCCCGGACAGGGAGGATCTACGCAGTATTTT
>TRBV9|-|-|TRBJ2-2
CASSDPGLPPGELFF
TGTGCCAGCAGTGACCCTGGACTACCCCCCGGGGAGCTGTTTTTT
>TRBV7-8|-|-|TRBJ2-7
CASSPGFYEQYF
TGTGCCAGCAGCCCAGGGTTCTACGAGCAGTACTTC
>TRBV11-2|-|-|TRBJ2-7
CASSFSGYEQYF
TGTGCCAGCAGCTTCTCAGGCTACGAGCAGTACTTC
>TRBV7-9|many|TRBD1|TRBJ1-2
CASSFTTGSGYGYTF
TGTGCCAGCAGCTTTACGACAGGGAGCGGCTATGGCTACACCTTC